A single sample is the source of the 26 T cell receptor beta chains below, sequenced in a study of T-cell reconstitution after alpha-beta-depleted transplantation in children. Unique molecular identifiers were incorporated into the prepared TCRbeta library. Using its own MiXCR run on the PCR reads, TCRdb lists one record per CDR3 protein. The sample holds about 110,000 distinct CDR3 sequences, 10% seen once. The sample in question was PBMCs from the stem cell graft donor, obtained from the stem cell graft. These receptors were taken from a human donor who donated a stem cell graft to a child with acute lymphoblastic leukemia.

This clonotype was observed at least ten times. This rearrangement joins TRBV12-3 or TRBV12-4 to TRBJ2-2; D unresolved. There are 14 residues in the CDR3. Deletions cut 3 bases from V and 4 bases from J, with 9 bases between. For the CDR3, the DNA is TGTGCCAGCAGTTTTTCCCAAACCACCGGGGAGCTGTTTTTT. Protein: CASSFSQTTGELFF.

This clonotype was observed at least ten times. The chain joins TRBV27 to TRBJ2-1; TRBD1 matches at 7 bases. The trim removed 6 bases at V and 3 bases at J, leaving 8 bases unmatched. CDR1 is MNHEY, CDR2 SMNVEV, per germline (reference sequence). This CDR3 spans 15 amino acids. This CDR3 is CASSPRQGYYNEQFF. The CDR3 DNA sequence: TGTGCCAGCAGCCCACGACAGGGCTACTACAATGAGCAGTTCTTC.

This clonotype has at least ten counts. V usage is TRBV6-2 or TRBV6-3 and J usage is TRBJ2-7; perhaps TRBD2 as D (6 bases). The CDR3 has 14 amino acids. The germline V gene has CDR1 MNHEY and CDR2 SVGEGT. The V gene lost 0 bases and the J gene lost 4 bases, with 10 bases spanning the gap. The CDR3 reads CASSYSGTSYEQYF. The CDR3 DNA is TGTGCCAGCAGTTACTCCGGGACTTCTTACGAGCAGTACTTC.

This clonotype was counted many times. This rearrangement joins TRBV6-5 to TRBJ1-1, with D possibly matching TRBD1 (5 bases). The germline CDR1 and CDR2 sequences are MNHEY and SVGAGI. The CDR3 runs 11 residues. CDR3 sequence (DNA): TGTGCGACGGGGGACCACACTGAAGCTTTCTTT. This sequence encodes CATGDHTEAFF.

At least ten counts were recorded for this clonotype. CDR3 bases: TGTGCCAGCAGTTTAGCGAGGTGGAGGGGGGACACCGGGGAGCTGTTTTTT. As protein: CASSLARWRGDTGELFF. The V gene is TRBV12-3 or TRBV12-4, the J gene TRBJ2-2; D tentatively reads TRBD1 or TRBD2 (6 bases each). The ends were cut back, 0 bases at V and 3 bases at J, with 14 bases in the middle. CDR3 size: 17 residues.

This chain connects TRBV20-1 to TRBJ1-1; D is uncertain. From germline, CDR1 is DFQATT and CDR2 SNEGSKA (reference sequence). V gave up 8 bases and J gave up 5 bases, with 18 bases separating them. This CDR3 is built from 13 residues. The CDR3 coding sequence is TGCAGTTCCCGTGAGGGCACGGGGACTGAAGCTTTCTTT. It translates to CSSREGTGTEAFF.

This clonotype was recorded at least ten times. V and J are TRBV15 and TRBJ2-2; TRBD2 matches 11 bases. CDR3 length: 15 residues. CDR1 and CDR2 (germline): LNHNV, YYDKDF (reference sequence). With 6 bases clipped from V and 6 bases from J, the junction kept 6 bases outside the gene matches. The CDR3, as DNA: TGTGCCACCAGTATAACTAGCGGGAGTGCCGGGGAGCTGTTTTTT. It translates to CATSITSGSAGELFF.

This clonotype came up many times. This sequence joins TRBV10-3 and TRBJ1-5, with 7 bases fitting TRBD1. V shed 5 bases and J 5 bases; nucleotides not matched to a gene: 6. CDR1 is ENHRY and CDR2 is SYGVKD in the germline V gene. The CDR3 loop spans 14 amino acids. The CDR3 DNA reads as TGTGCCATCAGTAACCGGGACAGAGATCAGCCCCAGCATTTT. It codes for CAISNRDRDQPQHF.

This clonotype was picked up many times. The CDR3 region is CSARIPTSGRSYEQYF. CDR3 in DNA: TGCAGTGCTAGAATACCCACTAGCGGGAGAAGTTACGAGCAGTACTTC. The chain uses TRBV20-1 and TRBJ2-7, with 11 nucleotides matching TRBD2. Unmatched junction bases numbered 10, after V lost 2 bases and J lost 4 bases. The length of the CDR3 is 16 residues. Germline V gene sequence: CDR1 DFQATT, CDR2 SNEGSKA (reference sequence).

Note on this clonotype: A much larger clone lies one base from this, so it may be a read error. This chain uses TRBV6-1 with TRBJ2-5, with TRBD2 matching over 10 bases. V shed 6 bases, J shed 4 bases, and the junction held 11 bases outside the gene matches. Germline lookup yields CDR1 MNHNS and CDR2 SASEGT. The CDR3 has 16 amino acids. The CDR3 sequence: CASSSGTSVGRETQYF. CDR3 in DNA: TGTGCCAGCAGCTCCGGGACTAGCGTGGGGCGAGAGACCCAGTACTTC.

This clonotype showed up many times. CDR3 region: CASSHPSGPSSYEQYF. For the CDR3, the DNA is TGTGCCAGCAGCCATCCTTCGGGGCCCTCCTCCTACGAGCAGTACTTC. The chain recombines TRBV7-9 with TRBJ2-7; D may match TRBD1 or TRBD2 (5 bases each). Germline assignment: CDR1 SEHNR and CDR2 FQNEAQ (reference sequence). The CDR3 is 16 amino acids. The V end lost 5 bases, the J end lost 0 bases, and 17 bases lay between the germline ends.

Details on this clonotype: This could be a read error, since a much larger clone is one nucleotide away. V is TRBV7-2 and J is TRBJ2-6, with 11 nucleotides matching TRBD2. CDR3 length equals 16 residues. In germline, CDR1 is SGHTA, CDR2 FQGNSA. CDR3 DNA: TGTGCCAGCAGCGGACTAGCGGGCTCTGGGGCCAACGGCCTGACTTTC. It is translated as CASSGLAGSGANGLTF.

This clonotype was counted at least ten times. The chain recombines TRBV29-1 with TRBJ1-2, with D uncertain. V lost 1 base and J 4 bases, leaving 7 bases between the germline ends. CDR3 length: 12 residues. Germline CDR1 SQVTM, CDR2 ANQGSEA. CDR3 coding DNA: TGCAGCGTTGAAGCAGAGATCTATGGCTACACCTTC. As protein: CSVEAEIYGYTF. Filled out from reference TRBV29-1 and TRBJ1-2, the complete variable domain reads SAVISQKPSRDICQRGTSLTIQCQVDSQVTMMFWYRQQPGQSLTLIATANQGSEATYESGFVIDKFPISRPNLTFSTLTVSNMSPEDSSIYLCSVEAEIYGYTFGSGTRLTVV.

There are many counts of this clonotype. The rearrangement joins TRBV7-9 to TRBJ2-4; 7 positions match TRBD1. The CDR3 totals 16 residues. Per germline, CDR1 SEHNR and CDR2 FQNEAQ (reference sequence). Unmatched junction bases numbered 8, after V lost 5 bases and J lost 1 base. The CDR3: CASSGTTGTAKNIQYF. CDR3 DNA: TGTGCCAGCAGCGGAACGACAGGGACGGCCAAAAACATTCAGTACTTC.

This clonotype came up many times. The gene calls are TRBV5-1 and TRBJ2-1; TRBD1 or TRBD2 may be the D gene (5 bases each). In germline, CDR1 is SGHRS, CDR2 YFSETQ. The CDR3 spans 16 residues. Trimming took 4 bases from V and 0 from J, leaving 14 bases between them. The CDR3 nucleotides are TGCGCCAGCAGCGTAACGGCAGGGACCTCCTACAATGAGCAGTTCTTC. Translation: CASSVTAGTSYNEQFF.

This clonotype was seen at least ten times. The chain combines TRBV4-3 with TRBJ1-4; tentative D call: TRBD1 (6 bases). The CDR3 loop spans 16 amino acids. Germline V gene lookup returns CDR1 LGHNA and CDR2 YSLEER. Trimming removed 0 bases at V and 8 bases at J, with 16 bases between. In nucleotides, the CDR3 is TGCGCCAGCAGCCAAGATTGGCAGGGGAATAGAGAAAAACTGTTTTTT. This sequence encodes CASSQDWQGNREKLFF.

By share, this clonotype ranks as medium-sized. The chain links TRBV9 to TRBJ2-7; tentative D call: TRBD2 (6 bases). The V end lost 4 bases, the J end lost 2 bases, and 19 bases lay between the germline ends. The length of the CDR3 is 16 residues. From germline, CDR1 is SGDLS and CDR2 YYNGEE. CDR3 coding DNA: TGTGCCAGCAGCCCCTCGACTAAGCTAGCGCCCTACGAGCAGTACTTC. Translating it yields CASSPSTKLAPYEQYF.

This clonotype occurred many times. The chain is built from TRBV20-1 and TRBJ1-6; TRBD1 agrees at 7 bases. The CDR3 runs to 15 residues. J gave up 5 bases and V 6 bases, and 10 bases lay outside the gene matches. Germline-derived CDR1 and CDR2 are DFQATT and SNEGSKA (reference sequence). The CDR3 spells CSAGKIGGNNSPLHF. The CDR3 DNA reads as TGCAGTGCGGGGAAGATAGGGGGCAATAATTCACCCCTCCACTTT.

This clonotype was picked up many times. This sequence joins TRBV20-1 and TRBJ1-5; weak D call: TRBD1 (5 bases). Trimming removed 1 base at V and 1 base at J, with 23 bases between. This CDR3 is built from 19 residues. CDR1 and CDR2 from the germline V gene are DFQATT and SNEGSKA (reference sequence). The CDR3 loop reads CSARGPGLLSDRSNQPQHF. DNA for the CDR3: TGCAGTGCTAGAGGCCCGGGACTGCTATCCGATCGGAGCAATCAGCCCCAGCATTTT.

This clonotype was seen ten or more times. The gene calls are TRBV5-6 and TRBJ2-1; 8 positions match TRBD1. Germline trimming cut 3 bases from V and 3 bases from J; bases unmatched to any gene: 11. Germline CDR1 SGHDT, CDR2 YYEEEE. The CDR3 loop spans 17 amino acids. CDR3 sequence reads: CASSSISRTGFYNEQFF. CDR3 sequence (DNA): TGTGCCAGCAGCTCCATCTCAAGGACAGGGTTCTACAATGAGCAGTTCTTC.

As to this clonotype: This sequence may be a read error, since a much larger clone differs from it by one base. The V gene is TRBV7-2, the J gene TRBJ2-7, with 7 bases fitting TRBD1. The V gene's germline CDR1 is SGHTA and CDR2 FQGNSA. The CDR3 runs 15 residues. The CDR3 DNA is TGTTCCAGCAGCTTAGAATACAGGGGCCCCTACGAGCAGTACTTC. It encodes CSSSLEYRGPYEQYF.

This clonotype has at least ten counts. The chain joins TRBV20-1 to TRBJ2-3, with unresolved D. V shed 1 base and J shed 2 bases, with 13 bases lying between them. The CDR3 is made up of 15 amino acids. Per the germline V gene, CDR1 is DFQATT and CDR2 is SNEGSKA (reference sequence). In DNA, the CDR3 is TGCAGTGCTAGAGGCCACCTAGGGCACACAGATACGCAGTATTTT. Protein sequence: CSARGHLGHTDTQYF.

In its sample, this clonotype was seen many times. This chain joins TRBV5-1 and TRBJ1-1, with 7 positions matching TRBD1. Trimming took 0 bases from V and 6 from J; bases not matched to a gene: 20. Per the germline V gene, CDR1 is SGHRS and CDR2 is YFSETQ. This CDR3 has 19 residues. For the CDR3, the DNA is TGCGCCAGCAGCTTGGATTTGTTCAGGGGGGTGAGGGGCGGACCTGAAGCTTTCTTT. Translated, it gives CASSLDLFRGVRGGPEAFF.

This clonotype was seen many times. The chain uses TRBV12-3 or TRBV12-4 and TRBJ2-2, with D tentatively TRBD2 (7 bases). The V and J ends lost 2 bases and 9 bases respectively, with 13 bases between them. CDR3 length: 14 residues. The CDR3: CASSLRGARRELFF. CDR3 DNA sequence: TGTGCCAGCAGTTTACGGGGGGCGCGCAGGGAGCTGTTTTTT.

The genes are TRBV29-1 and TRBJ1-2; no clear D gene. The CDR3 has 11 amino acids. CDR1 SQVTM and CDR2 ANQGSEA come from the germline V gene. CDR3 in amino acids: CRGRRTKGYTF. DNA of the CDR3: TGCAGGGGGAGGAGGACCAAGGGCTACACCTTC. The variable domain in full, with the rest retrieved from reference TRBV29-1 and TRBJ1-2, is SAVISQKPSRDICQRGTSLTIQCQVDSQVTMMFWYRQQPGQSLTLIATANQGSEATYESGFVIDKFPISRPNLTFSTLTVSNMSPEDSSIYLCRGRRTKGYTFGSGTRLTVV.

The CDR3 loop reads CASSSPQTSGRGYNEQFF. The CDR3 nucleotides are TGTGCCAGCAGCTCTCCTCAGACTAGCGGGAGGGGATACAATGAGCAGTTCTTC. V gene TRBV5-6 combines with J gene TRBJ2-1, with 14 bases fitting TRBD2. The length of the CDR3 is 18 residues. V dropped 3 bases and J dropped 4; count of bases not matched to a gene: 9. The germline V gene has CDR1 SGHDT and CDR2 YYEEEE.